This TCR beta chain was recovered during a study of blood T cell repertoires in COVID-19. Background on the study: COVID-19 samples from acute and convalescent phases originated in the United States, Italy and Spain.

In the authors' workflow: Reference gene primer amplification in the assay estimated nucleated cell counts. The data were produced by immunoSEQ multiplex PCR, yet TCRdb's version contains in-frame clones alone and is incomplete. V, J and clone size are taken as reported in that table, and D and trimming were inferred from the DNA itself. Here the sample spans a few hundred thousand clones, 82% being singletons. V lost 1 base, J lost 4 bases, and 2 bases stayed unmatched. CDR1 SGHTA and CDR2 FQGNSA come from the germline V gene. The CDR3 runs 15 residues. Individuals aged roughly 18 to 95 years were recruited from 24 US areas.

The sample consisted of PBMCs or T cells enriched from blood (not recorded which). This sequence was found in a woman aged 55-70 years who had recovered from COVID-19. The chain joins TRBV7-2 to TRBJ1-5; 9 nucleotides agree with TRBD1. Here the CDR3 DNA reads TGTGCCAGCAGCTTAGGAGACAGGGGGAATCAGCCCCAGCATTTT. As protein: CASSLGDRGNQPQHF.